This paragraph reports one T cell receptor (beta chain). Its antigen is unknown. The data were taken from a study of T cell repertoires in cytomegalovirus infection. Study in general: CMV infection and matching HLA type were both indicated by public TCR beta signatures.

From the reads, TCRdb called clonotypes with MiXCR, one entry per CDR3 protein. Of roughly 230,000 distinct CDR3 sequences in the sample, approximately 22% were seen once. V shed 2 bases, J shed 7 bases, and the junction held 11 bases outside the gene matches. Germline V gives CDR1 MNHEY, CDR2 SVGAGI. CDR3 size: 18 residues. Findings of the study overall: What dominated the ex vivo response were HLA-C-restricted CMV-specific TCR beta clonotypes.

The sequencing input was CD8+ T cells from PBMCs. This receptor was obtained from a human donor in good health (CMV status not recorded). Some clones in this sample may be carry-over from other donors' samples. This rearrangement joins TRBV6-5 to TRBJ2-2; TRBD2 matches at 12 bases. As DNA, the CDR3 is TGTGCCAGCAGTTACCCCACCCGGCTAGCGGGGGGGGGCGGGGAGCTGTTTTTT. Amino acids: CASSYPTRLAGGGGELFF.